This T cell receptor (beta chain) was observed in a study of blood T cell repertoires in COVID-19. Overall study: Samples came from the United States, Italy and Spain, spanning acute and convalescent COVID-19.

Seattle patients were enrolled while actively infected and followed longitudinally. Germline lookup yields CDR1 MGHRA and CDR2 YSYEKL. The CDR3 sequence is 17 residues long. The ends lost 4 bases at V and 4 bases at J; junction bases unmatched: 5. In this sample, this clone turned up a few times. Profiled with immunoSEQ multiplex PCR; TCRdb holds only in-frame clones, not every one. The sample includes fewer than 60,000 clones, around 81% of them seen just once. The rearrangement uses TRBV4-1 and TRBJ2-2, with TRBD2 matching over 14 bases. This clonotype was sampled from a woman of 80 years or more with COVID-19, enrolled during active disease. Material: peripheral blood. The CDR3 region has the DNA TGCGCCAGCAGCCTTGGGACTAGCGGGAGCGGCACCGGGGAGCTGTTTTTT. This codes for CASSLGTSGSGTGELFF.